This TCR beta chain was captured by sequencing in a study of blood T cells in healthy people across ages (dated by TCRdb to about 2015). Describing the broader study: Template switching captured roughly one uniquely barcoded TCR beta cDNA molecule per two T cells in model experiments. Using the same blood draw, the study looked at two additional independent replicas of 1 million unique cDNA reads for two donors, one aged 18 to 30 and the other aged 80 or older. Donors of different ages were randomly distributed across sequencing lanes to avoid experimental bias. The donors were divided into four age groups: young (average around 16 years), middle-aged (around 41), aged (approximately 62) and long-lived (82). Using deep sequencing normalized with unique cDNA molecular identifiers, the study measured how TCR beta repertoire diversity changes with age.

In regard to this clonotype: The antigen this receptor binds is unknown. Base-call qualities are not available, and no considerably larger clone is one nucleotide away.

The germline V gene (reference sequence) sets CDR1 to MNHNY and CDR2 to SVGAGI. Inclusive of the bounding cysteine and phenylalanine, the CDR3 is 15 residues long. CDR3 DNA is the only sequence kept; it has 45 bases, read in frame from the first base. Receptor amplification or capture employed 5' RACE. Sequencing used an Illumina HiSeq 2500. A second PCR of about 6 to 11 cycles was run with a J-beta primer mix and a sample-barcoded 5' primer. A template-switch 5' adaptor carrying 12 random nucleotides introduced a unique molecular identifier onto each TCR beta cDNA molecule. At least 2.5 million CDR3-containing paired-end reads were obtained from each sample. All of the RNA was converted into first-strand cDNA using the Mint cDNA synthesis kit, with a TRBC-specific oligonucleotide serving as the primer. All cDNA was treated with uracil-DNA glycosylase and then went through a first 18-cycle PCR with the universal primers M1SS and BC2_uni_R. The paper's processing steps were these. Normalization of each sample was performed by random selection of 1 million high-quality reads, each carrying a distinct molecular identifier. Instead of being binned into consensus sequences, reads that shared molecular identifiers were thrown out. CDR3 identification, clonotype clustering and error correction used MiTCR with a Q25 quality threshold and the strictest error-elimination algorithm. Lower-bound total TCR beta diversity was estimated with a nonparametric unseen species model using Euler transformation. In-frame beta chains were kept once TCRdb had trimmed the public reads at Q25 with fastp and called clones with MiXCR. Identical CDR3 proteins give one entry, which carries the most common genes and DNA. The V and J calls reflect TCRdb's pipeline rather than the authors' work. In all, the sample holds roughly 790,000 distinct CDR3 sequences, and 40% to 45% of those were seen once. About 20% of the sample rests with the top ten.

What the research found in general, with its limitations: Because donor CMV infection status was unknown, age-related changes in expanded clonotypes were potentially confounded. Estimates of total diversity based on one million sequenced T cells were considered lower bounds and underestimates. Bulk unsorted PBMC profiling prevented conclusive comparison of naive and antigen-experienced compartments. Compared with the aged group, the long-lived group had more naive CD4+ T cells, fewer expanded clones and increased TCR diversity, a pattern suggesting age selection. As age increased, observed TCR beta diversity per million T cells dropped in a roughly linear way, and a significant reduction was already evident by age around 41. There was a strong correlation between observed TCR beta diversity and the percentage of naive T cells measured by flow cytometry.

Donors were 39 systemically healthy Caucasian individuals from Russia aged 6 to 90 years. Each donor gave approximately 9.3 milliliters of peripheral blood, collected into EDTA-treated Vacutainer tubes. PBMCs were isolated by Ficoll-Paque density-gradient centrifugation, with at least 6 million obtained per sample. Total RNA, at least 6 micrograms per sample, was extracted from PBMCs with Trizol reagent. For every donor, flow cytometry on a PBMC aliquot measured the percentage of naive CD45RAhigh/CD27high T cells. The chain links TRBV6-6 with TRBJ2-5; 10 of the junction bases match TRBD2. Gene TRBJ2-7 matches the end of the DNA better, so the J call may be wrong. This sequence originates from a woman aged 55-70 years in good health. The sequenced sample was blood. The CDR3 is CASTRGAGGPHEQYF. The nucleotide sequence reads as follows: TGTGCCAGCACTAGGGGAGCGGGAGGGCCCCACGAGCAGTACTTC.